A selection of T cell receptor beta chains follows, all from one sample in a study of blood T cell repertoires in COVID-19. Sequenced by immunoSEQ multiplex PCR; TCRdb stores in-frame clones only, minus some. The sample holds around 430,000 clones, around 88% seen once. Input material: peripheral blood. These receptors all stem from a woman aged 45-59 years with COVID-19, enrolled during active disease. CDR3s include the opening cysteine and the closing phenylalanine or tryptophan. Fields, in order: D gene, J gene, V gene, clone size, CDR3 DNA, CDR3 protein. D genes are given only for firm matches. Size is omitted from some rows. Given values are once, few, many or a class for expanded clones.

D gene: -
J gene: TRBJ2-1
V gene: TRBV30
clone size: -
CDR3 DNA: TGTGCCTGGACTGGGCCCTACAATGAGCAGTTCTTC
CDR3 protein: CAWTGPYNEQFF

D gene: TRBD2
J gene: TRBJ2-1
V gene: TRBV24-1
clone size: once
CDR3 DNA: TGTGCCACCAGTGATGTAGAGGGACTAGCAGCCGAGCAGTTCTTC
CDR3 protein: CATSDVEGLAAEQFF

D gene: -
J gene: TRBJ2-7
V gene: TRBV27
clone size: -
CDR3 DNA: TGTGCCAGCAGGGGCTCCGATAGCGAATACGAGCAGTACTTC
CDR3 protein: CASRGSDSEYEQYF

D gene: -
J gene: TRBJ1-6
V gene: TRBV24-1
clone size: -
CDR3 DNA: TGTGCCACCAGTGGCGGCGGTAATTCACCCCTCCACTTT
CDR3 protein: CATSGGGNSPLHF

D gene: -
J gene: TRBJ1-2
V gene: TRBV9
clone size: -
CDR3 DNA: TGTGCCAGCAGCTACCAAGGAGCTAACTATGGCTACACCTTC
CDR3 protein: CASSYQGANYGYTF

D gene: -
J gene: TRBJ1-1
V gene: TRBV6-1
clone size: -
CDR3 DNA: TGTGCCAGCAGTGATATCCTGTTGAACACTGAAGCTTTCTTT
CDR3 protein: CASSDILLNTEAFF

D gene: -
J gene: TRBJ2-7
V gene: TRBV18
clone size: -
CDR3 DNA: TGTGCCAGCTCACCCCGGGAGGGGGCGAACTACGAGCAGTACTTC
CDR3 protein: CASSPREGANYEQYF

D gene: TRBD1
J gene: TRBJ1-4
V gene: TRBV7-9
clone size: -
CDR3 DNA: TGTGCCAGCAGCTTAGAGGGGACAGGCCGTTTTGAAAAACTGTTTTTT
CDR3 protein: CASSLEGTGRFEKLFF

D gene: TRBD1
J gene: TRBJ1-5
V gene: TRBV27
clone size: -
CDR3 DNA: TGTGCCAGCAAGGGACAGGCCGGTCAGCCCCAGCATTTT
CDR3 protein: CASKGQAGQPQHF

D gene: -
J gene: TRBJ2-7
V gene: TRBV7-2
clone size: -
CDR3 DNA: TGTGCCAGCAGTCGAGGCGGGGCTAGCGCCTACGAGCAGTACTTC
CDR3 protein: CASSRGGASAYEQYF

D gene: -
J gene: TRBJ1-1
V gene: TRBV5-1
clone size: -
CDR3 DNA: TGCGCCAGCAGCCCCATTGGGGGAGTAGGGGGCACTGAAGCTTTCTTT
CDR3 protein: CASSPIGGVGGTEAFF

D gene: -
J gene: TRBJ2-3
V gene: TRBV7-6
clone size: -
CDR3 DNA: TGTGCCAGCAGCGCCGGGGGTAATACGCAGTATTTT
CDR3 protein: CASSAGGNTQYF

D gene: TRBD1
J gene: TRBJ1-6
V gene: TRBV6-6
clone size: -
CDR3 DNA: TGTGCCAGCAGATTACAGGGGCAGTCACCCCTCCACTTT
CDR3 protein: CASRLQGQSPLHF

D gene: TRBD2
J gene: TRBJ2-3
V gene: TRBV5-1
clone size: few
CDR3 DNA: TGCGCCAGCAGCCCCCGGGGGGAAGCACGAGATACGCAGTATTTT
CDR3 protein: CASSPRGEARDTQYF

D gene: TRBD1
J gene: TRBJ2-1
V gene: TRBV2
clone size: -
CDR3 DNA: TGTGCCAGCAGCCGCCGGACAGGGGCATCCGATGAGCAGTTCTTC
CDR3 protein: CASSRRTGASDEQFF

D gene: TRBD1
J gene: TRBJ1-4
V gene: TRBV5-1
clone size: -
CDR3 DNA: TGCGCCAGCAGCGACGGACAGGGAAGGGAAAAACTGTTTTTT
CDR3 protein: CASSDGQGREKLFF

D gene: TRBD1
J gene: TRBJ1-2
V gene: TRBV6-1
clone size: -
CDR3 DNA: TGTGCCAGCAGTGAAAGGACAGGGGTAACTGATGGCTACACCTTC
CDR3 protein: CASSERTGVTDGYTF

D gene: -
J gene: TRBJ1-5
V gene: TRBV15
clone size: -
CDR3 DNA: TGTGCCACCAGCGCCGGGGGGGATAGCAATCAGCCCCAGCATTTT
CDR3 protein: CATSAGGDSNQPQHF

D gene: TRBD2
J gene: TRBJ2-3
V gene: TRBV10-1
clone size: -
CDR3 DNA: TGCGCCCGAACCCAGAACCCGGGGGGTCATACAGATACGCAGTATTTT
CDR3 protein: CARTQNPGGHTDTQYF

D gene: TRBD2
J gene: TRBJ2-3
V gene: TRBV9
clone size: -
CDR3 DNA: TGTGCCAGCAGCGTAGGGACTAGCGGGGGGGCAGCAGATACGCAGTATTTT
CDR3 protein: CASSVGTSGGAADTQYF

D gene: TRBD1
J gene: TRBJ1-2
V gene: TRBV19
clone size: -
CDR3 DNA: TGTGCCACCTCGTCAGGGGGCAAAAGTGGCTACACCTTC
CDR3 protein: CATSSGGKSGYTF

D gene: -
J gene: TRBJ2-3
V gene: TRBV14
clone size: -
CDR3 DNA: TGTGCCAGCAGCTTGCACGGGGAAGATACGCAGTATTTT
CDR3 protein: CASSLHGEDTQYF

D gene: -
J gene: TRBJ1-2
V gene: TRBV3-1/TRBV3-2
clone size: -
CDR3 DNA: TGTGCCAGCAGCCAAGTTCCGGCTAGCCTCTATGGCTACACCTTC
CDR3 protein: CASSQVPASLYGYTF

D gene: TRBD2
J gene: TRBJ2-1
V gene: TRBV2
clone size: few
CDR3 DNA: TGTGCCAGCAGTGTAGAGACTAGCGGAAACAATGAGCAGTTCTTC
CDR3 protein: CASSVETSGNNEQFF

D gene: TRBD2
J gene: TRBJ2-2
V gene: TRBV12-5
clone size: -
CDR3 DNA: TGTGCTAGTGGTTTGGTACTGAGCGGGGGACCCGGGGAGCTGTTTTTT
CDR3 protein: CASGLVLSGGPGELFF

D gene: TRBD1
J gene: TRBJ1-4
V gene: TRBV4-1
clone size: -
CDR3 DNA: TGCGCCAGCAGCCAGATCGGGACAGCTAATGAAAAACTGTTTTTT
CDR3 protein: CASSQIGTANEKLFF

D gene: -
J gene: TRBJ1-6
V gene: TRBV4-1
clone size: -
CDR3 DNA: TGCGCCAGCAGCCAAGGACAGTCGTATAATTCACCCCTCCACTTT
CDR3 protein: CASSQGQSYNSPLHF

D gene: TRBD2
J gene: TRBJ2-3
V gene: TRBV27
clone size: -
CDR3 DNA: TGTGCCAGCAGTTTATCGGCCGTACTAGCGGGAGCAGATACGCAGTATTTT
CDR3 protein: CASSLSAVLAGADTQYF

D gene: -
J gene: TRBJ2-7
V gene: TRBV30
clone size: many
CDR3 DNA: TGTGCCTGGAGTCTTGCTGACAGGATTTACGAGCAGTACTTC
CDR3 protein: CAWSLADRIYEQYF

D gene: -
J gene: TRBJ1-2
V gene: TRBV5-1
clone size: -
CDR3 DNA: TGCGCCAGCACTAAAGAGGCCACTCAGGGCTATGGCTACACCTTC
CDR3 protein: CASTKEATQGYGYTF

D gene: -
J gene: TRBJ2-3
V gene: TRBV4-1
clone size: -
CDR3 DNA: TGCGCCAGCAGCCAAGATGGTGGGGGGACAGATACGCAGTATTTT
CDR3 protein: CASSQDGGGTDTQYF

D gene: -
J gene: TRBJ2-3
V gene: TRBV11-2
clone size: -
CDR3 DNA: TGTGCCAGCAGCTTAGTGCAGGATACGCAGTATTTT
CDR3 protein: CASSLVQDTQYF

D gene: -
J gene: TRBJ1-6
V gene: TRBV7-3
clone size: few
CDR3 DNA: TGTGCCAGCAGCTTAGCCCTAGCCAATCTGGTACCCCTCCACTTT
CDR3 protein: CASSLALANLVPLHF

D gene: -
J gene: TRBJ1-5
V gene: TRBV18
clone size: few
CDR3 DNA: TGTGCCAGCTCACTTGGACCCAGGGGTCAGCCCCAGCATTTT
CDR3 protein: CASSLGPRGQPQHF

D gene: -
J gene: TRBJ1-4
V gene: TRBV11-2
clone size: -
CDR3 DNA: TGTGCCAGCAGCTTTGTTAGCAATGAAAAACTGTTTTTT
CDR3 protein: CASSFVSNEKLFF

D gene: TRBD2
J gene: TRBJ2-1
V gene: TRBV29-1
clone size: few
CDR3 DNA: TGCAGCGTCGATGCGGGGGGGGTTTACAATGAGCAGTTCTTC
CDR3 protein: CSVDAGGVYNEQFF

D gene: TRBD1
J gene: TRBJ1-2
V gene: TRBV10-3
clone size: -
CDR3 DNA: TGTGCCATCAGTGACCCAGGACAGGGGAACTATGGCTACACCTTC
CDR3 protein: CAISDPGQGNYGYTF

D gene: -
J gene: TRBJ1-5
V gene: TRBV27
clone size: once
CDR3 DNA: TGTGCCAGCAGCCCCGGGAGTAGCAATCAGCCCCAGCATTTT
CDR3 protein: CASSPGSSNQPQHF

D gene: TRBD1
J gene: TRBJ1-2
V gene: TRBV27
clone size: -
CDR3 DNA: TGTGCCAGCACCCGGACAGGGACCTATGGCTACACCTTC
CDR3 protein: CASTRTGTYGYTF

D gene: TRBD2
J gene: TRBJ2-3
V gene: TRBV30
clone size: once
CDR3 DNA: TGTGCCTGGATCCGCGGCTCGGGGGGGCCCACAGATACGCAGTATTTT
CDR3 protein: CAWIRGSGGPTDTQYF

D gene: -
J gene: TRBJ1-4
V gene: TRBV2
clone size: -
CDR3 DNA: TGTGCCAGCAGGCGGAGGGGAGGGAGTGAAAAACTGTTTTTT
CDR3 protein: CASRRRGGSEKLFF

D gene: -
J gene: TRBJ1-6
V gene: TRBV5-5
clone size: -
CDR3 DNA: TGTGCCAGCAGCTTGGTTATTCGGGGTTCACCCCTCCACTTT
CDR3 protein: CASSLVIRGSPLHF

D gene: -
J gene: TRBJ1-1
V gene: TRBV14
clone size: -
CDR3 DNA: TGTGCCAGCAGCCAAGAAATGGGACGGGAGGGGAACACTGAAGCTTTCTTT
CDR3 protein: CASSQEMGREGNTEAFF

D gene: -
J gene: TRBJ2-7
V gene: TRBV19
clone size: -
CDR3 DNA: TGTGCCAGTAGTTTCGGACAGGGAGGGTTCTACGAGCAGTACTTC
CDR3 protein: CASSFGQGGFYEQYF

D gene: TRBD2
J gene: TRBJ2-1
V gene: TRBV5-5
clone size: once
CDR3 DNA: TGTGCCAGCAGCTCCGGGGGACTAGCGGGGGTCTATGAGCAGTTCTTC
CDR3 protein: CASSSGGLAGVYEQFF